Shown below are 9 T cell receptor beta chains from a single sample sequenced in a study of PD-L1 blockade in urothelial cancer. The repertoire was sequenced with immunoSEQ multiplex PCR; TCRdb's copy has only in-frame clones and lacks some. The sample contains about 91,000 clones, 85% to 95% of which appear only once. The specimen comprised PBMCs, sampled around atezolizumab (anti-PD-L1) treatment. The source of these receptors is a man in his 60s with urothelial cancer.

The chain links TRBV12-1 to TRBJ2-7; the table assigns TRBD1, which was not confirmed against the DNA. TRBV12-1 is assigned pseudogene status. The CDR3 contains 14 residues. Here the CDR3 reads CASSSYRDSYEQYF. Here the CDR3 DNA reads TGTGCCAGCAGCTCGTACCGGGACAGCTACGAGCAGTACTTC.

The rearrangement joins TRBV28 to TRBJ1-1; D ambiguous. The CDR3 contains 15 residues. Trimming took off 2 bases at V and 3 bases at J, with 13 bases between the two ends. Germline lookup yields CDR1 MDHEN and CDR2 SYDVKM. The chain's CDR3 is CASSLRSGRDTEAFF. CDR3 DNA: TGTGCCAGCAGTTTAAGGTCGGGGAGGGACACTGAAGCTTTCTTT. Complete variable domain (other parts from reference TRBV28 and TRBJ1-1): DVKVTQSSRYLVKRTGEKVFLECVQDMDHENMFWYRQDPGLGLRLIYFSYDVKMKEKGDIPEGYSVSREKKERFSLILESASTNQTSMYLCASSLRSGRDTEAFFGQGTRLTVV.

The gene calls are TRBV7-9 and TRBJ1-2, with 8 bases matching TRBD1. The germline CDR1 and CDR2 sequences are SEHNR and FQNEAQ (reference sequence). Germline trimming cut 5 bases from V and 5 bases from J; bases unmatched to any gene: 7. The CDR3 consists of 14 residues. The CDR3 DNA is TGTGCCAGCAGCCAGCAGGGGGCGCGATATGGCTACACCTTC. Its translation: CASSQQGARYGYTF.

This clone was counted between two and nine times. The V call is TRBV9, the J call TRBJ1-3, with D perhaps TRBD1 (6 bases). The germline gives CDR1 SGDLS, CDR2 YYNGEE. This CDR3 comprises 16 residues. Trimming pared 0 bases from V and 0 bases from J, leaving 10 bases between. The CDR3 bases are TGTGCCAGCAGCGTAGTAGGACAGCCCTCTGGAAACACCATATATTTT. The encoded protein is CASSVVGQPSGNTIYF. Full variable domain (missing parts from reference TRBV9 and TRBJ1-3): DSGVTQTPKHLITATGQRVTLRCSPRSGDLSVYWYQQSLDQGLQFLIQYYNGEERAKGNILERFSAQQFPDLHSELNLSSLELGDSALYFCASSVVGQPSGNTIYFGEGSWLTVV.

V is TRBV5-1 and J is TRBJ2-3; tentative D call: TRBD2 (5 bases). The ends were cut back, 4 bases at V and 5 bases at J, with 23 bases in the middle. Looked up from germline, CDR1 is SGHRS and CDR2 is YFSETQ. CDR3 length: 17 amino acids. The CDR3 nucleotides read TGCGCCAGCAGCCAAGGACTTCTTGGTGCCATGGGAGATACGCAGTATTTT. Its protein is CASSQGLLGAMGDTQYF.

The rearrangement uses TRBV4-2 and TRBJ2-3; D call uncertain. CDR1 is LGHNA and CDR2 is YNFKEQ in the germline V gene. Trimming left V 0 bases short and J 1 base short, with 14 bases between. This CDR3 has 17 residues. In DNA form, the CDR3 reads TGTGCCAGCAGCCAAGATTCTAACGCTCTGGGCACAGATACGCAGTATTTT. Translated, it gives CASSQDSNALGTDTQYF.

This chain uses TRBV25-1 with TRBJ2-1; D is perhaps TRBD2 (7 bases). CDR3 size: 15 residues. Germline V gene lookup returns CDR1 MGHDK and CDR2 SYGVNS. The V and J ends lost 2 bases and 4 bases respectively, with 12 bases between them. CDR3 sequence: CASSEQGREYNEQFF. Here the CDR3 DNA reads TGTGCCAGCAGTGAACAGGGGAGGGAATACAATGAGCAGTTCTTC.

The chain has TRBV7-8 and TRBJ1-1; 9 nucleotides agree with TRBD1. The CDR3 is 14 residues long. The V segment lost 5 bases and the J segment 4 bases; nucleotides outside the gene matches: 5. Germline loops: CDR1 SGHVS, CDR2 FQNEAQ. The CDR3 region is CASSSRDRATEAFF. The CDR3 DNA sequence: TGTGCCAGCAGCAGCCGGGACAGGGCCACTGAAGCTTTCTTT.

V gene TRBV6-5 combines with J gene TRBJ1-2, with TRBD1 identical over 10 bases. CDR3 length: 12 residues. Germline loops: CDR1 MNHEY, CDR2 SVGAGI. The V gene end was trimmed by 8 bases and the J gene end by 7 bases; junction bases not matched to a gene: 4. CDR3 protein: CASRQGAGGYTF. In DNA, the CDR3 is TGTGCCAGCCGACAGGGGGCTGGTGGCTACACCTTC.